This T cell receptor beta chain was profiled in a study of blood T cell repertoires in COVID-19. Study in general: Sources were T cells, B-cell-depleted T cells, or PBMCs; the material itself was cDNA or gDNA.

The data were produced by immunoSEQ multiplex PCR, yet TCRdb's version contains in-frame clones alone and is incomplete. Of 70,000 to 85,000 clones in the sample, about four fifths were seen once. This CDR3 is built from 15 residues. V trimming: 1 base; J trimming: 2 bases; junction bases outside the gene matches: 3. The V gene's germline CDR1 is SSHAT and CDR2 FNYEAQ (reference sequence). The sample consisted of peripheral blood. This clonotype originated in a human donor in a cohort sampled during active COVID-19. The chain recombines TRBV7-7 with TRBJ2-3, with 7 bases identical to TRBD2. The chain's CDR3 is CASSLEAGNTDTQYF. CDR3 DNA: TGTGCCAGCAGCTTAGAAGCGGGAAACACAGATACGCAGTATTTT. Full variable domain (missing parts from reference TRBV7-7 and TRBJ2-3): GAGVSQSPRYKVTKRGQDVTLRCDPISSHATLYWYQQALGQGPEFLTYFNYEAQPDKSGLPSDRFSAERPEGSISTLTIQRTEQRDSAMYRCASSLEAGNTDTQYFGPGTRLTVL.